Sequencing of this TCR beta chain was carried out in a study of cytomegalovirus exposure and HLA in healthy donors. Regarding the study as a whole: Cytomegalovirus-associated status was assigned to about 160 TCR beta chains. Specificity for CMV antigens was confirmed in vitro for a few of the CMV-associated chains. Rarity characterized most TCR sequences, yet some public TCRs appeared in many donors.

Donors were nominally healthy when sampled, though unrecorded immune exposures were likely. Use of 60 Vbeta and 13 Jbeta primers characterized the PCR. Here immunoSEQ multiplex PCR was the method, and the copy in TCRdb shows in-frame clones only, minus some. The profile shows approximately 100,000 clones, 85% of them singletons. Turning to this clone: Its antigen is still unknown.

Germline V CDR1 and CDR2: SGHRS, YFSETQ. The CDR3 is 16 residues long. The J segment lost 0 bases and the V segment lost 4 bases, leaving 6 bases of the junction unmatched. The genes are TRBV5-1 and TRBJ2-4; TRBD1 agrees at 8 bases. The origin of this receptor is a middle-aged man in good health and CMV-seropositive. Sequencing was done on a sample of PBMCs. The CDR3 DNA reads as TGCGCCAGCAGCCAGGGACAGGAGCTAGCCAAAAACATTCAGTACTTC. Translating gives CASSQGQELAKNIQYF.